Below are 31 T cell receptor beta chains sequenced from a single sample in a study of blood T cell repertoires in COVID-19. The table came from immunoSEQ multiplex PCR; TCRdb's copy has only in-frame clones and leaves some out. The repertoire holds over 65,000 clones, with roughly 80% as singletons. The sequenced sample consisted of peripheral blood. These receptor sequences come from a man aged 55 to 69 with COVID-19, enrolled during active disease.

This clone was observed a few times. The chain has TRBV6-2 or TRBV6-3 and TRBJ1-1, with unresolved D. CDR1 and CDR2 from the germline V gene are MNHEY and SVGEGT. Trimming shortened V by 2 bases and J by 5 bases, and 18 bases separated the two germline ends. CDR3 length: 16 residues. The DNA of the CDR3 is TGTGCCAGCAGTTACCCCGAAGGAGGTAGCGAGACTGAAGCTTTCTTT. Protein product: CASSYPEGGSETEAFF.

The chain joins TRBV4-3 to TRBJ1-6, with D unclear. With 1 base removed from V and 2 bases from J, the gap between germline ends came to 6 bases. This CDR3 is built from 15 residues. The germline gives CDR1 LGHNA, CDR2 YSLEER. Here the CDR3 DNA reads TGCGCCAGCAGCCAAGCCCAAACCTATAATTCACCCCTCCACTTT. Protein product: CASSQAQTYNSPLHF.

CDR3 region: CASSQRQGRAYEQYF. CDR3 sequence (DNA): TGTGCCAGCAGTCAGCGACAGGGGCGGGCCTACGAGCAGTACTTC. The chain joins TRBV6-5 to TRBJ2-7; 8 bases are shared with TRBD1. V dropped 5 bases and J dropped 2; count of bases not matched to a gene: 8. From germline, CDR1 is MNHEY and CDR2 SVGAGI. The CDR3 consists of 15 residues.

The chain employs TRBV7-3 and TRBJ2-1; D gene unclear. This CDR3 comprises 13 residues. Germline V gene lookup returns CDR1 SGHTA and CDR2 FQGTGA. Trimming took 6 bases from V and 0 from J, leaving 6 bases between them. The CDR3 here is CASSPSSYNEQFF. As DNA, the CDR3 is TGTGCCAGCAGTCCTAGCTCCTACAATGAGCAGTTCTTC.

In DNA form, the CDR3 reads TGTGCCAGCAGCCCATCGGGGAACACTGAAGCTTTCTTT. Amino acid sequence: CASSPSGNTEAFF. The V gene is TRBV7-6, the J gene TRBJ1-1, with D hard to call. Germline CDR1 and CDR2: SGHVS and FNYEAQ. V was pared by 5 bases and J by 1 base, with 8 bases between. The CDR3 is 13 residues long.

The CDR3 DNA sequence: TGTGCCAGCAGCTTGCTAGAGTACGAGCAGTACTTC. Translating it yields CASSLLEYEQYF. The chain carries TRBV5-8 and TRBJ2-7; D gene ambiguous. Germline CDR1 SGHTS, CDR2 YDEGEE. V was trimmed by 1 base and J by 4 bases, leaving 6 bases between them. The CDR3 totals 12 residues. Variable domain in full (rest from reference TRBV5-8 and TRBJ2-7): EAGVTQSPTHLIKTRGQQATLRCSPISGHTSVYWYQQALGLGLQFLLWYDEGEERNRGNFPPRFSGRQFPNYSSELNVNALELEDSALYLCASSLLEYEQYFGPGTRLTVT.

This clone occurred many times. The rearrangement joins TRBV3-1 (or the pseudogene TRBV3-2) to TRBJ1-3; a weak D match, TRBD1 (6 bases). Germline values: CDR1 LGHDT, CDR2 YNNKEL (reference sequence). CDR3 length equals 17 residues. V lost 4 bases and J lost 4, with 20 bases in between. CDR3 sequence reads: CASSPRATGLAGNTIYF. The CDR3 DNA reads TGTGCCAGCAGCCCACGCGCGACAGGACTGGCAGGAAACACCATATATTTT.

This sequence joins TRBV7-9 and TRBJ2-7, with 10 nucleotides matching TRBD2. Trimming took 4 bases from V and 3 from J; bases not matched to a gene: 12. This CDR3 is 17 amino acids long. CDR1 and CDR2 from the germline V gene are SEHNR and FQNEAQ (reference sequence). CDR3: CASSSSLAGVTYYEQYF. The DNA of the CDR3 is TGTGCCAGCAGCTCCAGCCTAGCGGGGGTTACATACTACGAGCAGTACTTC.

The chain has TRBV3-1 (or the pseudogene TRBV3-2) and TRBJ1-5, with 8 bases lining up with TRBD1. Germline CDR1 and CDR2: LGHDT and YNNKEL (reference sequence). The J segment lost 1 base and the V segment lost 5 bases, leaving 7 bases of the junction unmatched. There are 16 residues in the CDR3. The CDR3 sequence is CASSSSGGASNQPQHF. The CDR3 DNA sequence: TGTGCCAGCAGCTCATCAGGGGGCGCGAGCAATCAGCCCCAGCATTTT.

The chain couples TRBV6-5 to TRBJ2-2; D perhaps matches TRBD2 (5 bases). The germline gives CDR1 MNHEY, CDR2 SVGAGI. V lost 10 bases to trimming and J lost 0 bases, with 12 bases between them. The CDR3 contains 14 residues. The CDR3 loop is CATHRGSNTGELFF. In DNA, the CDR3 is TGTGCCACCCACCGGGGTTCGAACACCGGGGAGCTGTTTTTT.

The V and J genes are TRBV6-5 and TRBJ1-3; weak D call: TRBD1 (5 bases). Per the germline V gene, CDR1 is MNHEY and CDR2 is SVGAGI. The CDR3 length is 15 residues. The V end lost 5 bases, the J end lost 3 bases, and 14 bases lay between the germline ends. CDR3 protein: CASSPLSRVGNTIYF. The CDR3 bases are TGTGCCAGCAGTCCCCTCAGCAGGGTTGGAAACACCATATATTTT.

The chain combines TRBV11-3 with TRBJ2-1; TRBD2 aligns across 11 bases. The CDR3 is 15 amino acids. In germline, CDR1 is SGHNT, CDR2 YENEEA. Germline trimming cut 5 bases from V and 7 bases from J; bases unmatched to any gene: 7. The chain's CDR3 is CASSERASGRNEQFF. For the CDR3, the DNA is TGTGCCAGCAGCGAACGGGCTAGCGGGAGGAATGAGCAGTTCTTC. Filled out from reference TRBV11-3 and TRBJ2-1, the complete variable domain reads EAGVVQSPRYKIIEKKQPVAFWCNPISGHNTLYWYLQNLGQGPELLIRYENEEAVDDSQLPKDRFSAERLKGVDSTLKIQPAELGDSAVYLCASSERASGRNEQFFGPGTRLTVL.

The chain employs TRBV6-5 and TRBJ1-1; 9 bases are shared with TRBD1. The CDR3 is 14 amino acids. Per the germline V gene, CDR1 is MNHEY and CDR2 is SVGAGI. The V and J ends lost 5 bases and 3 bases, in that order; junction bases with no gene match: 4. The CDR3 loop is CASSRQGEYTEAFF. The CDR3 region has the DNA TGTGCCAGCAGTCGACAGGGGGAGTACACTGAAGCTTTCTTT.

The chain joins TRBV5-5 to TRBJ2-2; TRBD2 agrees at 9 bases. The CDR3 has 19 residues. Germline V gene data show CDR1 as SGHKS and CDR2 as YYEKEE (reference sequence). The ends lost 0 bases at V and 7 bases at J; junction bases unmatched: 16. Here the CDR3 reads CASSLAAGLLAGLGGELFF. CDR3 in DNA: TGTGCCAGCAGCTTGGCCGCAGGGTTGCTAGCGGGACTCGGCGGGGAGCTGTTTTTT.

This chain links TRBV9 with TRBJ2-1, with 8 bases aligning to TRBD2. Looked up from germline, CDR1 is SGDLS and CDR2 is YYNGEE. V dropped 3 bases and J dropped 5; count of bases not matched to a gene: 7. CDR3 length equals 15 residues. CDR3 nucleotides: TGTGCCAGCAGCGACGGACTAGCCAGCCACAATGAGCAGTTCTTC. Protein: CASSDGLASHNEQFF.

The V and J genes are TRBV10-3 and TRBJ2-7; 10 bases agree with TRBD1. The CDR3 is 15 residues long. The V gene end was trimmed by 4 bases and the J gene end by 5 bases; junction bases not matched to a gene: 8. The germline gives CDR1 ENHRY, CDR2 SYGVKD. This chain's CDR3 is CAISGPGTGAHEQYF. The CDR3 DNA reads TGTGCCATCAGTGGACCCGGGACAGGGGCCCACGAGCAGTACTTC.

The J gene is TRBJ1-5, the V gene TRBV6-5; D remains ambiguous. The CDR3 has 13 amino acids. The ends were cut back, 6 bases at V and 0 bases at J, with 6 bases in the middle. Germline lookup yields CDR1 MNHEY and CDR2 SVGAGI. The CDR3 DNA is TGTGCCAGCAGCATCAATAGCAATCAGCCCCAGCATTTT. Amino acids: CASSINSNQPQHF.

The chain employs TRBV3-1 (or the pseudogene TRBV3-2) and TRBJ2-7, with TRBD1 identical over 9 bases. The germline V gene has CDR1 LGHDT and CDR2 YNNKEL (reference sequence). J gave up 4 bases and V 4 bases, and 5 bases lay outside the gene matches. The CDR3 is 14 amino acids. In DNA form, the CDR3 reads TGTGCCAGCAGCCTACAGGGGGCGAAGTACGAGCAGTACTTC. Its protein is CASSLQGAKYEQYF.

This clone was recorded a few times. The J gene is TRBJ2-2, the V gene TRBV7-6, with D tentatively TRBD2 (5 bases). The CDR3 consists of 14 residues. CDR1 and CDR2 (germline): SGHVS, FNYEAQ. V was clipped by 2 bases and J by 8 bases, with 12 bases between them. The CDR3: CASSLSPGTGELFF. As DNA, the CDR3 is TGTGCCAGCAGCTTATCGCCGGGAACAGGGGAGCTGTTTTTT.

J is TRBJ2-3 and V is TRBV12-3 or TRBV12-4; D not resolved. This CDR3 is built from 13 residues. Trimming took 3 bases from V and 3 from J, leaving 7 bases between them. CDR3 bases: TGTGCCAGCAGTTTTATGGAGACAGATACGCAGTATTTT. Translation gives CASSFMETDTQYF.

The rearrangement uses TRBV29-1 and TRBJ2-1; D unclear. V lost 7 bases and J 4 bases, leaving 14 bases between the germline ends. CDR3 length: 13 amino acids. Per germline, CDR1 SQVTM and CDR2 ANQGSEA. DNA for the CDR3: TGCAGCGGAGGAAACACGGAGTACAATGAGCAGTTCTTC. It is translated as CSGGNTEYNEQFF.

The chain joins TRBV5-6 to TRBJ2-7; TRBD1 agrees at 12 bases. V gave up 1 base and J gave up 13 bases; unmatched junction bases: 12. This CDR3 comprises 15 residues. Germline loops: CDR1 SGHDT, CDR2 YYEEEE. For the CDR3, the DNA is TGTGCCAGCAGCTTGAGGGGACAGGGGGCGCTGGGACAATACTTC. Protein: CASSLRGQGALGQYF.

The CDR3 region is CASSPGDREGQPQHF. The CDR3 region has the DNA TGCGCCAGCAGCCCGGGCGACAGGGAAGGTCAGCCCCAGCATTTT. The rearrangement uses TRBV5-1 and TRBJ1-5, with 7 bases lining up with TRBD1. The CDR3 covers 15 residues. Per the germline V gene, CDR1 is SGHRS and CDR2 is YFSETQ. The V and J ends lost 4 bases and 6 bases, in that order; junction bases with no gene match: 10.

The chain joins TRBV29-1 to TRBJ1-5; tentative D call: TRBD1 (5 bases). This CDR3 has 12 residues. Germline V gene lookup returns CDR1 SQVTM and CDR2 ANQGSEA. V shed 4 bases and J shed 3 bases, with 7 bases lying between them. The CDR3 protein is CSVGQPNQPQHF. CDR3 bases: TGCAGCGTTGGACAGCCCAATCAGCCCCAGCATTTT.

This chain links TRBV4-2 with TRBJ2-1, with TRBD2 as a possible D gene (5 bases). Deletions cut 0 bases from V and 7 bases from J, with 13 bases between. This CDR3 is built from 15 residues. Germline V gene sequence: CDR1 LGHNA, CDR2 YNFKEQ. The CDR3 loop reads CASSQESSVVNEQFF. The CDR3 DNA reads TGTGCCAGCAGCCAAGAAAGTAGCGTCGTTAATGAGCAGTTCTTC.

The chain is built from TRBV14 and TRBJ1-4; 7 nucleotides match TRBD1. V lost 1 base to trimming and J lost 8 bases; unmatched junction nucleotides: 7. This CDR3 is 15 amino acids long. Germline V gene sequence: CDR1 SGHDN, CDR2 FVKESK. This chain's CDR3 is CASSQGRQGWEKLFF. For the CDR3, the DNA is TGTGCCAGCAGCCAAGGAAGACAGGGTTGGGAAAAACTGTTTTTT.

The chain joins TRBV6-6 to TRBJ2-7, with D possibly being TRBD1 (5 bases). The CDR3 runs to 15 residues. Germline V CDR1 and CDR2: MNHNY, SVGAGI (reference sequence). V lost 6 bases and J lost 3, with 18 bases in between. Here the CDR3 reads CASRPTSGISYEQYF. As DNA, the CDR3 is TGTGCCAGCAGGCCAACTTCAGGGATCAGCTACGAGCAGTACTTC.

The rearrangement links TRBV11-3 to TRBJ2-5, with 7 bases lining up with TRBD2. The CDR3 runs 13 residues. Germline V CDR1 and CDR2: SGHNT, YENEEA. The trim removed 3 bases at V and 5 bases at J, leaving 3 bases unmatched. CDR3 nucleotide sequence: TGTGCCAGCAGCTTGGGAGGGCCGGAGACCCAGTACTTC. Residues: CASSLGGPETQYF.

In nucleotides, the CDR3 is TGTGCCAGTAGAACTGGTGGGGGGACAGATACGCAGTATTTT. It is translated as CASRTGGGTDTQYF. The chain links TRBV19 to TRBJ2-3; D possibly corresponds to TRBD2 (6 bases). The CDR3 is 14 residues long. V lost 6 bases to trimming and J lost 3 bases, with 13 bases between them. Germline values: CDR1 LNHDA, CDR2 SQIVND (reference sequence).

The gene calls are TRBV3-1 (or the pseudogene TRBV3-2) and TRBJ1-2, with a possible D match to TRBD1 (5 bases). CDR3 length equals 13 residues. V was cut by 3 bases and J by 1 base, with 6 bases left in between. Germline CDR1 reads LGHDT; CDR2 reads YNNKEL (reference sequence). CDR3 amino acids: CASSQTVNYGYTF. CDR3 DNA sequence: TGTGCCAGCAGCCAGACAGTTAACTATGGCTACACCTTC.

The CDR3 here is CASKMGQAMNTEAFF. The CDR3 bases are TGTGCCAGCAAGATGGGACAGGCCATGAACACTGAAGCTTTCTTT. This chain connects TRBV11-2 to TRBJ1-1; the match to TRBD1 covers 8 bases. CDR1 is SGHAT, CDR2 FQNNGV, per germline. V shed 7 bases and J 0 bases; nucleotides not matched to a gene: 7. The CDR3 is 15 residues long.